The 10 T cell receptor beta chains in this list originate from one sample, sequenced in a study of blood T cell repertoires in COVID-19. Clones were read by immunoSEQ multiplex PCR, and TCRdb kept only the in-frame ones, dropping some. The sample has 160,000 or so clones, roughly 80% seen once. The sample consisted of PBMCs or T cells enriched from blood (not recorded which). Every receptor here comes from a woman in her 40s with acute COVID-19.

The chain uses TRBV6-5 and TRBJ2-7; 7 bases agree with TRBD1. The CDR3 loop spans 13 amino acids. J gave up 3 bases and V 4 bases, and 3 bases lay outside the gene matches. In germline, CDR1 is MNHEY, CDR2 SVGAGI. CDR3 sequence: CASSFRTGYEQYV. For the CDR3, the DNA is TGTGCCAGCAGTTTTAGGACAGGCTACGAGCAGTACGTC.

This chain connects TRBV4-1 to TRBJ2-2; a possible D gene is TRBD1 (6 bases). V lost 1 base, J lost 4 bases, and 13 bases lay in between. CDR3 length: 16 residues. Germline V gene lookup returns CDR1 MGHRA and CDR2 YSYEKL. CDR3 DNA sequence: TGCGCCAGCAGCCAAGTAGGGACACCCTTCACCGGGGAGCTGTTTTTT. Protein sequence: CASSQVGTPFTGELFF.

The chain is built from TRBV5-6 and TRBJ1-2; maybe TRBD1 (5 bases). The CDR3 spans 16 residues. V was pared by 1 base and J by 0 bases, with 13 bases between. Germline CDR1 reads SGHDT; CDR2 reads YYEEEE. CDR3 residues: CASSLISGFSNYGYTF. The CDR3 bases are TGTGCCAGCAGCTTGATATCAGGGTTTTCTAACTATGGCTACACCTTC.

The chain couples TRBV7-3 to TRBJ2-3; D might be TRBD2 (5 bases). CDR3 size: 14 residues. Germline V gene data show CDR1 as SGHTA and CDR2 as FQGTGA. The ends were cut back, 5 bases at V and 2 bases at J, with 11 bases in the middle. The chain's CDR3 is CASSDGGFTDTQYF. The CDR3 DNA reads TGTGCCAGCAGCGACGGAGGTTTCACAGATACGCAGTATTTT.

The rearrangement links TRBV9 to TRBJ2-1; 8 bases agree with TRBD2. Germline-derived CDR1 and CDR2 are SGDLS and YYNGEE. The CDR3 has 15 residues. With V trimmed by 0 bases and J by 3 bases, 2 bases remained unmatched. CDR3 region: CASSVGGLVYNEQFF. The CDR3 bases are TGTGCCAGCAGCGTAGGGGGACTAGTCTACAATGAGCAGTTCTTC.

The V and J genes are TRBV11-2 and TRBJ2-5, with 14 bases fitting TRBD2. The CDR3 runs to 18 residues. The V gene end was trimmed by 5 bases and the J gene end by 4 bases; junction bases not matched to a gene: 12. Germline CDR1 and CDR2: SGHAT and FQNNGV. CDR3 region: CASSRTSGRPGGVETQYF. The CDR3 nucleotides are TGTGCCAGCAGCCGGACTAGCGGGAGGCCAGGAGGTGTAGAGACCCAGTACTTC.

The rearrangement uses TRBV10-3 and TRBJ2-3, with 8 bases fitting TRBD2. Germline trimming cut 4 bases from V and 3 bases from J; bases unmatched to any gene: 9. CDR3 length equals 16 residues. The germline V gene encodes CDR1 ENHRY and CDR2 SYGVKD. DNA of the CDR3: TGTGCCATCAGTGTGGTCTCTAGCGGGCTAACAGATACGCAGTATTTT. Amino acid sequence: CAISVVSSGLTDTQYF.

This chain joins TRBV10-3 and TRBJ1-4; D not certain. V was cut by 3 bases and J by 4 bases, with 3 bases left in between. The CDR3 spans 12 residues. CDR1 ENHRY and CDR2 SYGVKD come from the germline V gene. The CDR3 coding sequence is TGTGCCATCAGTGATAATAATGAAAAACTGTTTTTT. Protein sequence: CAISDNNEKLFF.

This clone was detected a few times. CDR3 nucleotide sequence: TGTGCCAGCTCGGACAGGCATGGCTACACCTTC. Its protein product is CASSDRHGYTF. This sequence joins TRBV18 and TRBJ1-2; TRBD1 aligns across 7 bases. V lost 6 bases, J lost 6 bases, and 1 base stayed unmatched. Germline CDR1 reads KGHSH; CDR2 reads LQKENI. The CDR3 runs to 11 residues.

V and J are TRBV19 and TRBJ2-1; tentatively, D is TRBD1 (5 bases). In germline, CDR1 is LNHDA, CDR2 SQIVND (reference sequence). The CDR3 is 15 residues long. The V and J ends lost 4 bases and 8 bases respectively, with 18 bases between them. CDR3 in amino acids: CASSTLGQGFDEQFF. The CDR3 DNA follows: TGTGCCAGTAGTACCCTCGGACAAGGGTTCGATGAGCAGTTCTTC.